These 22 T cell receptor beta chains were sequenced from one sample in a study of cytomegalovirus exposure and HLA in healthy donors. The PCR employed 60 Vbeta primers together with 13 Jbeta primers. Only in-frame clones appear in the TCRdb table, and some are missing; sequencing was by immunoSEQ multiplex PCR. Altogether 250,000 to 350,000 clones are present, 80% being singletons, with the ten largest covering roughly 0.3%. Specimen: PBMCs. The receptors stem from a girl aged 2 to 9 in good health and CMV-seronegative.

The chain employs TRBV18 and TRBJ2-1, with 7 bases identical to TRBD1. The ends lost 3 bases at V and 4 bases at J; junction bases unmatched: 3. From germline, CDR1 is KGHSH and CDR2 LQKENI. This CDR3 contains 14 residues. The CDR3 bases are TGTGCCAGCTCACCCGGGACAGTATACAATGAGCAGTTCTTC. It specifies CASSPGTVYNEQFF.

V is TRBV11-2 and J is TRBJ1-1; D remains unclear. This CDR3 spans 12 amino acids. Looked up from germline, CDR1 is SGHAT and CDR2 is FQNNGV. Trimming shortened V by 5 bases and J by 8 bases, and 12 bases separated the two germline ends. CDR3 residues: CASSNGDREAFF. The CDR3, as DNA: TGTGCCAGCAGCAACGGTGATCGGGAAGCTTTCTTT.

This clone appeared a few times. The rearrangement joins TRBV30 to TRBJ1-2; TRBD1 aligns across 8 bases. CDR3 length: 16 residues. J was trimmed by 0 bases and V by 3 bases; bases with no gene match: 9. Looked up from germline, CDR1 is GTSNPN and CDR2 is SVGIG (reference sequence). The DNA of the CDR3 is TGTGCCTGGAGAGCGCTCAGGGGGCGGGCTAACTATGGCTACACCTTC. Its protein product is CAWRALRGRANYGYTF. Looking up the rest from reference TRBV30 and TRBJ1-2 gives the full variable domain: SQTIHQWPATLVQPVGSPLSLECTVEGTSNPNLYWYRQAAGRGLQLLFYSVGIGQISSEVPQNLSASRPQDRQFILSSKKLLLSDSGFYLCAWRALRGRANYGYTFGSGTRLTVV.

The rearrangement joins TRBV7-2 to TRBJ1-1; no definite D call. CDR3 length: 14 residues. The germline V gene encodes CDR1 SGHTA and CDR2 FQGNSA. V lost 5 bases to trimming and J lost 2 bases, with 12 bases between them. Written as DNA, the CDR3 is TGTGCCAGCAGCCCCCGGGGAGACAACACTGAAGCTTTCTTT. Translated, it gives CASSPRGDNTEAFF.

This clone was seen a handful of times. The V gene is TRBV18, the J gene TRBJ1-3; no clear D gene. CDR1 KGHSH and CDR2 LQKENI come from the germline V gene. V gave up 3 bases and J gave up 0 bases, with 12 bases separating them. The CDR3 sequence is 16 residues long. The CDR3 loop reads CASSPREGGSGNTIYF. CDR3 in DNA: TGTGCCAGCTCACCCCGGGAGGGCGGCTCTGGAAACACCATATATTTT.

The chain's CDR3 is CASSSPGQIQETQYF. The CDR3 DNA sequence: TGTGCCAGCAGCTCCCCGGGACAGATCCAAGAGACCCAGTACTTC. The rearrangement joins TRBV7-2 to TRBJ2-5, with 7 bases fitting TRBD1. The CDR3 covers 15 residues. Germline V gives CDR1 SGHTA, CDR2 FQGNSA. V shed 4 bases, J shed 1 base, and the junction held 6 bases outside the gene matches.

V usage is TRBV7-9 and J usage is TRBJ1-1; D is undetermined. There are 11 residues in the CDR3. Germline values: CDR1 SEHNR, CDR2 FQNEAQ (reference sequence). Trimming took off 5 bases at V and 5 bases at J, with 6 bases between the two ends. This CDR3 reads CASSHGTEAFF. CDR3 DNA sequence: TGTGCCAGCAGCCACGGGACTGAAGCTTTCTTT.

This rearrangement joins TRBV21-1 to TRBJ2-5; whether TRBD2, the table's D call, matches the DNA was not checked. TRBV21-1 is a listed pseudogene. The CDR3 totals 19 residues. CDR3 protein: CASSKGPGLAGGPGETQYF. The CDR3 region has the DNA TGTGCCAGCAGCAAAGGACCGGGACTAGCGGGGGGGCCGGGAGAGACCCAGTACTTC.

The chain has TRBV7-6 and TRBJ2-2; 8 bases align to TRBD2. In germline, CDR1 is SGHVS, CDR2 FNYEAQ. The junction had 4 bases not matched to a gene; V was cut back by 4 bases and J by 0 bases. The CDR3 consists of 16 residues. The CDR3: CASSYALAANTGELFF. In DNA, the CDR3 is TGTGCCAGCAGCTACGCACTAGCGGCGAACACCGGGGAGCTGTTTTTT.

This clone was detected only once. V gene TRBV7-8 combines with J gene TRBJ2-5; a possible D gene is TRBD2 (6 bases). This CDR3 comprises 14 residues. V was clipped by 1 base and J by 0 bases, with 6 bases between them. The germline V gene has CDR1 SGHVS and CDR2 FQNEAQ. CDR3 sequence: CASSLGGDQETQYF. The DNA for the CDR3 is TGTGCCAGCAGCTTAGGGGGGGACCAAGAGACCCAGTACTTC.

The chain employs TRBV7-9 and TRBJ2-6; D remains unclear. The CDR3 spans 15 residues. The V end lost 4 bases, the J end lost 0 bases, and 7 bases lay between the germline ends. CDR1 is SEHNR and CDR2 is FQNEAQ in the germline V gene (reference sequence). The CDR3 protein is CASSSANSGANVLTF. The CDR3 DNA reads TGTGCCAGCAGCTCAGCTAACTCTGGGGCCAACGTCCTGACTTTC. Supplemented by reference TRBV7-9 and TRBJ2-6, the full variable domain reads DTGVSQNPRHKITKRGQNVTFRCDPISEHNRLYWYRQTLGQGPEFLTYFQNEAQLEKSRLLSDRFSAERPKGSFSTLEIQRTEQGDSAMYLCASSSANSGANVLTFGAGSRLTVL.

This clone was observed a single time. The same CDR3 can be traced to other DNA sequences in this sample. The V gene is TRBV27, the J gene TRBJ2-1; 11 bases are shared with TRBD2. The CDR3 is 17 residues long. CDR1 is MNHEY and CDR2 is SMNVEV in the germline V gene (reference sequence). V trimming: 4 bases; J trimming: 8 bases; junction bases outside the gene matches: 13. Here the CDR3 reads CASSSLLTSGRNHEQFF. The CDR3 nucleotides read TGTGCCAGCAGTTCCCTCCTAACTAGCGGGAGAAACCATGAGCAGTTCTTC.

This clone was observed a few times. The V gene is TRBV7-2, the J gene TRBJ2-7; tentatively, D is TRBD2 (6 bases). This CDR3 spans 14 amino acids. The germline V gene has CDR1 SGHTA and CDR2 FQGNSA. The V end was cut by 4 bases, the J end by 5 bases, with 15 bases between. CDR3 sequence reads: CASSSLSGRHEQYF. The CDR3 nucleotides read TGTGCCAGCAGCTCCCTCTCCGGGAGACACGAGCAGTACTTC.

For this clone: Lacking the conserved final phenylalanine or tryptophan, this CDR3 likely reflects a read error. The CDR3 reads CASSQQVDPSYEQYL. Written as DNA, the CDR3 is TGTGCCAGCAGTCAACAGGTGGATCCCTCCTACGAGCAGTACCTC. The chain recombines TRBV6-1 with TRBJ2-7, with D perhaps matching TRBD1 (5 bases). CDR1 is MNHNS and CDR2 is SASEGT in the germline V gene. V lost 5 bases to trimming and J lost 0 bases, with 14 bases between them. This CDR3 contains 15 residues.

This chain connects TRBV11-3 to TRBJ2-2, with D unresolved. The ends were cut back, 1 base at V and 2 bases at J, with 11 bases in the middle. The CDR3 sequence is 16 residues long. Germline CDR1 reads SGHNT; CDR2 reads YENEEA. The CDR3 region is CASSLGQSLNTGELFF. The CDR3 DNA follows: TGTGCCAGCAGCTTAGGGCAGTCTTTAAACACCGGGGAGCTGTTTTTT.

This chain connects TRBV30 to TRBJ2-7; D perhaps matches TRBD2 (6 bases). V lost 4 bases, J lost 1 base, and 14 bases lay in between. Germline V gene data show CDR1 as GTSNPN and CDR2 as SVGIG (reference sequence). This CDR3 has 14 amino acids. The CDR3 bases are TGTGCCTGGAAGGCGCAGGGACTTTCCTACGAGCAGTACTTC. Protein: CAWKAQGLSYEQYF.

The chain links TRBV29-1 to TRBJ2-5; TRBD1 might be the D (6 bases). V was pared by 5 bases and J by 2 bases, with 9 bases between. The CDR3 contains 12 residues. CDR1 SQVTM and CDR2 ANQGSEA come from the germline V gene. CDR3 sequence reads: CSVFDRQETQYF. The DNA of the CDR3 is TGCAGCGTTTTTGACAGGCAAGAGACCCAGTACTTC. Together with reference TRBV29-1 and TRBJ2-5, the CDR3 gives the full variable domain: SAVISQKPSRDICQRGTSLTIQCQVDSQVTMMFWYRQQPGQSLTLIATANQGSEATYESGFVIDKFPISRPNLTFSTLTVSNMSPEDSSIYLCSVFDRQETQYFGPGTRLLVL.

The chain joins TRBV28 to TRBJ2-1; 7 bases match TRBD2. The V segment lost 8 bases and the J segment 5 bases; nucleotides outside the gene matches: 12. The CDR3 consists of 15 residues. Germline V gives CDR1 MDHEN, CDR2 SYDVKM. In DNA, the CDR3 is TGTGCCAGCTCGTTTGGGGGAGGGCCCCACAATGAGCAGTTCTTC. This encodes CASSFGGGPHNEQFF.

The rearrangement uses TRBV7-9 and TRBJ2-2; 7 bases align to TRBD2. V lost 3 bases, J lost 0 bases, and 10 bases stayed unmatched. Per germline, CDR1 SEHNR and CDR2 FQNEAQ (reference sequence). The CDR3 extends over 18 amino acids. The CDR3 region is CASSLRQGLITNTGELFF. CDR3 DNA: TGTGCCAGCAGCTTGCGTCAGGGACTAATTACGAACACCGGGGAGCTGTTTTTT.

J is TRBJ1-1 and V is TRBV5-1; D unclear. The CDR3 totals 14 residues. V was trimmed by 2 bases and J by 0 bases, leaving 8 bases between them. The germline V gene encodes CDR1 SGHRS and CDR2 YFSETQ. The CDR3 region has the DNA TGCGCCAGCAGCTTAAGAGGGATGAACACTGAAGCTTTCTTT. Encoded protein: CASSLRGMNTEAFF.

This chain connects TRBV18 to TRBJ1-1; 8 bases map to TRBD1. V trimming: 10 bases; J trimming: 1 base; junction bases outside the gene matches: 5. Per the germline V gene, CDR1 is KGHSH and CDR2 is LQKENI. The CDR3 spans 13 residues. CDR3 in amino acids: CATQGAGNTEAFF. The CDR3 coding sequence is TGTGCCACCCAGGGGGCCGGGAACACTGAAGCTTTCTTT. Filled out from reference TRBV18 and TRBJ1-1, the complete variable domain reads NAGVMQNPRHLVRRRGQEARLRCSPMKGHSHVYWYRQLPEEGLKFMVYLQKENIIDESGMPKERFSAEFPKEGPSILRIQQVVRGDSAAYFCATQGAGNTEAFFGQGTRLTVV.

This chain links TRBV28 with TRBJ1-2, with D perhaps TRBD1 (6 bases). The CDR3 contains 14 residues. Per germline, CDR1 MDHEN and CDR2 SYDVKM. V shed 1 base and J shed 5 bases, with 11 bases lying between them. The CDR3 region has the DNA TGTGCCAGCAGTTTATACGCAGGGGTGTATGGCTACACCTTC. The encoded protein is CASSLYAGVYGYTF.